This T cell receptor beta chain was found in a study of cytomegalovirus exposure and HLA in healthy donors. Per germline, CDR1 MNHEY and CDR2 SVGAGI. The V gene end was trimmed by 6 bases and the J gene end by 6 bases; junction bases not matched to a gene: 5. The CDR3 extends over 13 amino acids. The study ran its PCR with 60 Vbeta and 13 Jbeta primers. Generated by immunoSEQ multiplex PCR, the TCRdb table keeps only in-frame clones and is missing some. This table has some 120,000 clones, less than 85% appearing once. This TCR was sampled from a man aged 35-49 years in good health and CMV-seronegative. Specimen: PBMCs. The chain joins TRBV6-5 to TRBJ2-1, with 7 bases that match TRBD1. CDR3 sequence reads: CASRATGSNEQFF. The DNA for the CDR3 is TGTGCCAGCAGGGCGACAGGGTCCAATGAGCAGTTCTTC.